This TCR beta chain was obtained from a study of cytomegalovirus exposure and HLA in healthy donors. Study conclusions and caveats: In presence/absence analyses, roughly uniform sequencing depth across donors was assumed.

60 Vbeta and 13 Jbeta primers were used in PCR. The table came from immunoSEQ multiplex PCR; TCRdb's copy has only in-frame clones and leaves some out. In the table there are 210,000 or so clones, over 75% of which are singletons. About this clone itself: No antigen is known for it.

The sample consisted of PBMCs. The receptor's source is a girl between 2 and 10 years old in good health and CMV-seronegative.

CDR3 region: CASSEVGRKDYEQYF. The CDR3 bases are TGTGCCAGCAGTGAAGTGGGCAGAAAAGACTACGAGCAGTACTTC. V and J are TRBV6-1 and TRBJ2-7; D unresolved. This CDR3 has 15 amino acids. V was clipped by 1 base and J by 3 bases, with 13 bases between them. Germline CDR1 and CDR2: MNHNS and SASEGT.